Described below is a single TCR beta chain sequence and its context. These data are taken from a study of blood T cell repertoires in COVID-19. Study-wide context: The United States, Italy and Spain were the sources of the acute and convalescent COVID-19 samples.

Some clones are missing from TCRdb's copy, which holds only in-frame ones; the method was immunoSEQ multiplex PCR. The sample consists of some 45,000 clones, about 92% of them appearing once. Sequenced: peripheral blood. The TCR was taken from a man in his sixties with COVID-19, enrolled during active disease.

As DNA, the CDR3 is TGTGCCAGCAGTCCCGTACGACAGGGTATCTCTGGGGCCAACGTCCTGACTTTC. It specifies CASSPVRQGISGANVLTF. This chain uses TRBV5-6 with TRBJ2-6; 7 nucleotides agree with TRBD1. Looked up from germline, CDR1 is SGHDT and CDR2 is YYEEEE. With 5 bases clipped from V and 0 bases from J, the junction kept 11 bases outside the gene matches. This CDR3 comprises 18 residues.